A single sample gave rise to the 3 T cell receptor beta chains below, sequenced in a study of vaccination effects on CD4 cells after COVID-19. These TCRs are of unknown antigen specificity. TCRdb's table, derived via immunoSEQ multiplex PCR, lists solely in-frame clones and lacks some. The table has some 40,000 clones, around 73% seen once. In the ViraFEST assay, antigen-specific CD4+ clonotypes were identified by expansion after peptide-pool stimulation. A 10-day culture period preceded the isolation of CD4+ T cells. The infection with SARS-CoV-2 (confirmed by PCR) occurred in this person between March and December 2020. The sample here was CD4+ T cells from PBMCs cultured with HCoV-NL63 spike peptides, taken before COVID-19 vaccination. The receptor source for this set is a human donor who had a prior SARS-CoV-2 infection.

The V and J genes are TRBV6-5 and TRBJ2-7, with 7 bases aligning to TRBD2. The CDR3 loop spans 14 amino acids. The V gene end was trimmed by 8 bases and the J gene end by 0 bases; junction bases not matched to a gene: 7. Germline V gene sequence: CDR1 MNHEY, CDR2 SVGAGI. The CDR3 sequence is CASGWGGSSYEQYF. CDR3 in DNA: TGTGCCAGCGGGTGGGGGGGGAGCTCCTACGAGCAGTACTTC.

In this sample, this clone turned up a few times. V usage is TRBV5-6 and J usage is TRBJ2-7; 7 nucleotides match TRBD2. Germline V gene lookup returns CDR1 SGHDT and CDR2 YYEEEE. CDR3 length equals 15 residues. The trim removed 1 base at V and 4 bases at J, leaving 8 bases unmatched. This CDR3 reads CASSLFGEGRYEQYF. The DNA of the CDR3 is TGTGCCAGCAGCTTGTTTGGGGAGGGGCGTTACGAGCAGTACTTC.

V usage is TRBV9 and J usage is TRBJ2-1, with D maybe TRBD2 (6 bases). CDR3 length: 15 residues. V lost 0 bases and J 3 bases, leaving 10 bases between the germline ends. Germline lookup yields CDR1 SGDLS and CDR2 YYNGEE. CDR3 sequence (DNA): TGTGCCAGCAGCGTAGCCCAGGACTACTACAATGAGCAGTTCTTC. It codes for CASSVAQDYYNEQFF.